The TCR beta chain described here comes from a study of T cell responses to AZD1222 COVID-19 vaccine. At the level of the study: Second-dose schedules of about 4 or about 12 weeks were combined. Study-level findings and limits: It was only after the peak T cell response that any repertoires were sampled.

The length of the CDR3 is 14 residues. V was clipped by 7 bases and J by 4 bases; unmatched bases: 7. Germline V gene data show CDR1 as SGHTA and CDR2 as FQGNSA. Sequencing used immunoSEQ multiplex PCR; TCRdb keeps in-frame clones, though not all of them. The sample lists roughly 150,000 clones; around 88% were seen once. Notes on this clone: What it binds is unknown.

The receptor comes from an adult in good health. The sample in question was peripheral blood, obtained on day 0 of AZD1222 vaccination. The chain carries TRBV7-2 and TRBJ1-1, with TRBD1 identical over 9 bases. CDR3 DNA: TGTGCCAGCACCCGGGGACAGGGAGGCACTGAAGCTTTCTTT. This gives the protein CASTRGQGGTEAFF.